The clone carrying this T cell receptor beta chain was found a few times. A library of TCRbeta sequences, prepared with unique molecular identifiers, was generated. TCRdb re-analysed the PCR reads in MiXCR, keeping a single row per CDR3 protein. The sample shows around 200,000 distinct CDR3 sequences, around 9.5% of them seen only once. These data come from a study of T-cell reconstitution after alpha-beta-depleted transplantation in children. The CDR3 contains 15 residues. CDR1 and CDR2 from the germline V gene are DFQATT and SNEGSKA (reference sequence). The V gene lost 2 bases and the J gene lost 0 bases, with 11 bases spanning the gap.

This TCR was recovered from a human donor who donated a stem cell graft to a child with acute lymphoblastic leukemia. The chain couples TRBV20-1 to TRBJ1-5; tentative D call: TRBD1 (5 bases). This specimen consisted of PBMCs from the stem cell graft donor, obtained from the stem cell graft. As DNA, the CDR3 is TGCAGTGCTAGATATGACAGATATAGCAATCAGCCCCAGCATTTT. It yields the protein CSARYDRYSNQPQHF.